A single sample gave rise to the 12 T cell receptor beta chains below, sequenced in a study of beta chain features in type 1 diabetes. Every isolated RNA sample was fully reverse transcribed, so sequencing captured expressed TCRB transcripts. Only in-frame clones appear in the TCRdb table, and some are missing; sequencing was by immunoSEQ multiplex PCR. The sample consists of fewer than 150,000 clones, roughly 7.2% of them appearing once. Input material: central memory CD4+ T cells from blood. The receptors come from a woman between 25 and 40 years old in good health.

In this sample, this clone turned up a few times. The V gene is TRBV4-2, the J gene TRBJ1-4; D might be TRBD1 (6 bases). Germline CDR1 and CDR2: LGHNA and YNFKEQ. V was pared by 1 base and J by 6 bases, with 12 bases between. The CDR3 consists of 15 residues. CDR3 in DNA: TGTGCCAGCAGCCAAGGCACAGGGCAATATGAAAAACTGTTTTTT. As protein: CASSQGTGQYEKLFF.

This clone was observed a handful of times. The chain is built from TRBV29-1 and TRBJ2-3, with 7 bases fitting TRBD2. V shed 3 bases and J 10 bases; nucleotides not matched to a gene: 16. Germline CDR1 SQVTM, CDR2 ANQGSEA. The CDR3 is 15 amino acids. CDR3 DNA: TGCAGCGTTGATCCGTCTAGCGGACGCCCAAGTGCGCAGTATTTT. Its translation: CSVDPSSGRPSAQYF.

This clone has a count of ten or more. V and J are TRBV4-3 and TRBJ2-2; the D gene is possibly TRBD1 (5 bases). The CDR3 is made up of 15 amino acids. V dropped 8 bases and J dropped 1 base, with 14 bases sitting between them. In germline, CDR1 is LGHNA, CDR2 YSLEER. This CDR3 is CASAPERGNTGELFF. DNA of the CDR3: TGCGCCAGCGCGCCCGAAAGGGGGAACACCGGGGAGCTGTTTTTT.

The chain combines TRBV5-5 with TRBJ2-3, with D perhaps TRBD1 (6 bases). The CDR3 totals 14 residues. Trimming shortened V by 3 bases and J by 0 bases, and 8 bases separated the two germline ends. Germline CDR1 reads SGHKS; CDR2 reads YYEKEE (reference sequence). CDR3 bases: TGTGCCAGCAGCTCCCAGGGGAGCACAGATACGCAGTATTTT. Protein: CASSSQGSTDTQYF.

This clone was detected a few times. V and J are TRBV7-2 and TRBJ1-2; 7 bases agree with TRBD1. Germline V CDR1 and CDR2: SGHTA, FQGNSA. The CDR3 extends over 15 amino acids. V dropped 5 bases and J dropped 4; count of bases not matched to a gene: 10. The CDR3 region is CASSRTGASSYGYTF. The CDR3 DNA sequence: TGTGCCAGCAGCCGCACAGGGGCCTCCAGCTATGGCTACACCTTC.

The chain is built from TRBV19 and TRBJ2-2, with 7 positions matching TRBD2. The CDR3 covers 15 residues. Germline V gene data show CDR1 as LNHDA and CDR2 as SQIVND (reference sequence). Trimming removed 5 bases from V and 0 bases from J; junction bases left unmatched: 3. The CDR3: CASSGDYPNTGELFF. The DNA of the CDR3 is TGTGCCAGTAGTGGGGACTACCCGAACACCGGGGAGCTGTTTTTT.

This clone appeared many times. J is TRBJ2-1 and V is TRBV30; 11 bases agree with TRBD1. The CDR3 totals 12 residues. V dropped 8 bases and J dropped 6; count of bases not matched to a gene: 3. Germline V CDR1 and CDR2: GTSNPN, SVGIG (reference sequence). CDR3 in amino acids: CAGGTGGNEQFF. As DNA, the CDR3 is TGTGCCGGCGGGACAGGGGGCAATGAGCAGTTCTTC.

The sample holds many counts of this clone. The rearrangement uses TRBV7-3 and TRBJ1-3; D call uncertain. Germline V lookup: CDR1 SGHTA, CDR2 FQGTGA. CDR3 size: 15 residues. V was pared by 0 bases and J by 0 bases, with 6 bases between. CDR3 region: CASSLTGVSGNTIYF. As DNA, the CDR3 is TGTGCCAGCAGCTTAACGGGCGTCTCTGGAAACACCATATATTTT.

The DNA of the CDR3 is TGCAGGGCGGCGAATGGAAACACCATATATTTT. Amino acid sequence: CRAANGNTIYF. The rearrangement uses TRBV20-1 and TRBJ1-3; D remains unclear. Germline V gene sequence: CDR1 DFQATT, CDR2 SNEGSKA (reference sequence). The CDR3 contains 11 residues.

The chain uses TRBV7-9 and TRBJ2-6; no clear D. The CDR3 loop spans 16 amino acids. In germline, CDR1 is SEHNR, CDR2 FQNEAQ (reference sequence). V dropped 3 bases and J dropped 0 bases, with 9 bases sitting between them. CDR3 in amino acids: CASSLPVVSGANVLTF. Written as DNA, the CDR3 is TGTGCCAGCAGCTTGCCAGTGGTCTCTGGGGCCAACGTCCTGACTTTC.

The chain joins TRBV5-1 to TRBJ2-2; 8 nucleotides line up with TRBD1. Germline values: CDR1 SGHRS, CDR2 YFSETQ. The CDR3 runs to 14 residues. V lost 0 bases and J lost 5; bases outside the gene matches: 0. CDR3 nucleotide sequence: TGCGCCAGCAGCTTGGGACAGGGGACCGGGGAGCTGTTTTTT. Translation gives CASSLGQGTGELFF.

The sample holds many counts of this clone. The chain has TRBV5-1 and TRBJ2-5; 8 bases map to TRBD2. V was pared by 1 base and J by 1 base, with 0 bases of the junction left unmatched. The CDR3 length is 14 residues. In germline, CDR1 is SGHRS, CDR2 YFSETQ. Here the CDR3 reads CASSLTSGQETQYF. The CDR3 DNA sequence: TGCGCCAGCAGCTTGACTAGCGGCCAAGAGACCCAGTACTTC.